The 2 T cell receptor beta chains presented below share a single source sample, sequenced in a study of T cell repertoires in aging, cancer and after chemotherapy. A mixed TRB-A/B primer pool amplified rearranged TRB by multiplex touch-down PCR. TCRdb reprocessed the multiplex PCR reads via MiXCR and lists one record per CDR3 protein. The repertoire holds some 1,500 distinct CDR3 sequences, with around a fifth as singletons. TCR beta rearrangements were amplified from peripheral blood genomic DNA. Sequenced: blood. Receptors were obtained from a human donor with a solid tumor.

This clonotype is judged medium-sized. This chain uses TRBV4-2 with TRBJ1-6, with D possibly TRBD1 on 5 matching bases. This CDR3 is 15 amino acids long. Per the germline V gene, CDR1 is LGHNA and CDR2 is YNFKEQ. V was shortened by 0 bases and J by 9 bases, with 12 bases between the two germline ends. Written as DNA, the CDR3 is TGTGCCAGCAGCCAAGATCAGGGAACGGGTTCACCCCTCCACTTT. Residues: CASSQDQGTGSPLHF.

A few counts support this clonotype. The chain couples TRBV5-1 to TRBJ2-5, with 7 bases matching TRBD2. J lost 1 base, V lost 4 bases, and 4 bases had no gene match. Per the germline V gene, CDR1 is SGHRS and CDR2 is YFSETQ. The CDR3 extends over 14 amino acids. The CDR3 coding sequence is TGCGCCAGCAGCCGGGACTACCTCCAAGAGACCCAGTACTTC. Its translation: CASSRDYLQETQYF.